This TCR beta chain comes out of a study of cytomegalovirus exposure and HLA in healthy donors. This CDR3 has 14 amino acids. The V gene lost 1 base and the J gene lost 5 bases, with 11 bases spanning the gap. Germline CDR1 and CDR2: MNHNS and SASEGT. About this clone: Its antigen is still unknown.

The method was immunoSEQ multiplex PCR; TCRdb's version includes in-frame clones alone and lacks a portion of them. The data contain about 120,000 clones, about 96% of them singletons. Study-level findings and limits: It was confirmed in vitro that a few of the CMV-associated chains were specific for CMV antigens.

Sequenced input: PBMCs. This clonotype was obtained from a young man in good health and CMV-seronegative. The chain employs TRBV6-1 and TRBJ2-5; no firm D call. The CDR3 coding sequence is TGTGCCAGCAGTGAAGTTTTTTCTTCGGAGACCCAGTACTTC. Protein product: CASSEVFSSETQYF.